One sample yielded the 27 T cell receptor beta chains listed below, sequenced in a study of blood T cell repertoires in COVID-19. Sequencing used immunoSEQ multiplex PCR; TCRdb keeps in-frame clones, though not all of them. This table has about 78,000 clones, around nine tenths appearing once. The sample was peripheral blood. These receptors originate from a man aged 50-59 years with active or convalescent COVID-19.

This rearrangement joins TRBV5-6 to TRBJ2-3, with 8 bases aligning to TRBD2. In germline, CDR1 is SGHDT, CDR2 YYEEEE. Trimming removed 4 bases from V and 2 bases from J; junction bases left unmatched: 12. The CDR3 covers 17 residues. The CDR3 DNA reads TGTGCCAGCAGCCGGGGGGGGGCGGGGGCGCCCACAGATACGCAGTATTTT. Its protein is CASSRGGAGAPTDTQYF.

This clone was seen just once. The genes are TRBV7-2 and TRBJ2-5, with 11 bases identical to TRBD2. The CDR3 is 16 residues long. CDR1 SGHTA and CDR2 FQGNSA come from the germline V gene. V dropped 5 bases and J dropped 2; count of bases not matched to a gene: 7. For the CDR3, the DNA is TGTGCCAGCAGCGAACGGAGACTAGCGGGGCAAGAGACCCAGTACTTC. The encoded protein is CASSERRLAGQETQYF.

The J gene is TRBJ1-5, the V gene TRBV2, with D possibly matching TRBD1 (6 bases). This CDR3 has 14 residues. Deletions cut 6 bases from V and 1 base from J, with 10 bases between. Germline V gene sequence: CDR1 SNHLY, CDR2 FYNNEI. In nucleotides, the CDR3 is TGTGCCAGCAGACAGGGATTGAGCAATCAGCCCCAGCATTTT. Its translation: CASRQGLSNQPQHF.

The rearrangement joins TRBV24-1 to TRBJ1-2; 8 nucleotides match TRBD1. The junction had 9 bases not matched to a gene; V was cut back by 10 bases and J by 0 bases. Germline values: CDR1 KGHDR, CDR2 SFDVKD. The CDR3 is 15 residues long. The CDR3 sequence: CATRTGTDPNYGYTF. In nucleotides, the CDR3 is TGTGCCACGAGGACAGGGACCGATCCTAACTATGGCTACACCTTC.

The gene calls are TRBV19 and TRBJ2-1, with TRBD2 identical over 14 bases. Germline CDR1 and CDR2: LNHDA and SQIVND (reference sequence). The CDR3 totals 19 residues. Unmatched junction bases numbered 5, after V lost 1 base and J lost 0 bases. The CDR3 DNA reads as TGTGCCAGTAGTATAGGGACTAGCGGGGGGAAGAGCTCCTACAATGAGCAGTTCTTC. Translating it yields CASSIGTSGGKSSYNEQFF. The full variable domain, with the rest looked up from reference TRBV19 and TRBJ2-1, is DGGITQSPKYLFRKEGQNVTLSCEQNLNHDAMYWYRQDPGQGLRLIYYSQIVNDFQKGDIAEGYSVSREKKESFPLTVTSAQKNPTAFYLCASSIGTSGGKSSYNEQFFGPGTRLTVL.

The chain recombines TRBV27 with TRBJ2-1; 11 nucleotides match TRBD2. Germline trimming cut 5 bases from V and 3 bases from J; bases unmatched to any gene: 9. This CDR3 is built from 17 residues. Germline loops: CDR1 MNHEY, CDR2 SMNVEV (reference sequence). CDR3 sequence (DNA): TGTGCCAGCAGTCAGGGGGGCGGGACTAGCGGCTACAATGAGCAGTTCTTC. It codes for CASSQGGGTSGYNEQFF.

The CDR3 DNA follows: TGCGCCAGCAGCTTGATGACAGACCAAGAGACCCAGTACTTC. It specifies CASSLMTDQETQYF. The rearrangement links TRBV5-1 to TRBJ2-5; D is possibly TRBD1 (5 bases). Between the trimmed V and J ends, which lost 1 base and 0 bases, there was a span of 7 bases. This CDR3 has 14 amino acids. In germline, CDR1 is SGHRS, CDR2 YFSETQ. Using reference TRBV5-1 and TRBJ2-5 for the parts outside the CDR3, the full variable domain is KAGVTQTPRYLIKTRGQQVTLSCSPISGHRSVSWYQQTPGQGLQFLFEYFSETQRNKGNFPGRFSGRQFSNSRSEMNVSTLELGDSALYLCASSLMTDQETQYFGPGTRLLVL.

This chain uses TRBV10-3 with TRBJ1-3; D not resolved. CDR3 length equals 12 residues. Trimming left V 9 bases short and J 0 bases short, with 6 bases between. Germline V gene data show CDR1 as ENHRY and CDR2 as SYGVKD. The DNA for the CDR3 is TGTGCCATTAGAGACTCTGGAAACACCATATATTTT. Translating it yields CAIRDSGNTIYF.

The genes are TRBV21-1 and TRBJ2-3; the table's TRBD2 call for D was not verified on the DNA. TRBV21-1 is shown as a pseudogene. The CDR3 has 18 residues. CDR3 amino acids: CASSTLSGGGDNTDTQYF. CDR3 sequence (DNA): TGTGCCAGCAGCACCCTGTCCGGCGGGGGCGACAACACAGATACGCAGTATTTT.

The gene calls are TRBV27 and TRBJ1-2; 11 bases agree with TRBD1. From germline, CDR1 is MNHEY and CDR2 SMNVEV (reference sequence). This CDR3 comprises 16 residues. V was clipped by 3 bases and J by 8 bases; unmatched bases: 11. CDR3 sequence (DNA): TGTGCCAGCAGTTTGGACAGGGGGCTGACTGTTGACGGCTACACCTTC. This gives the protein CASSLDRGLTVDGYTF.

The chain carries TRBV30 and TRBJ2-7; TRBD1 might be the D (6 bases). V was pared by 5 bases and J by 8 bases, with 13 bases between. CDR1 is GTSNPN and CDR2 is SVGIG in the germline V gene (reference sequence). The CDR3 length is 11 residues. The CDR3 region is CAWVTGIQQYF. The CDR3 nucleotides read TGTGCCTGGGTGACAGGAATACAGCAGTACTTC.

The chain joins TRBV12-3 or TRBV12-4 to TRBJ1-4, with TRBD1 matching 8 bases. J gave up 8 bases and V 5 bases, and 4 bases lay outside the gene matches. The CDR3 length is 13 residues. The CDR3 sequence: CASSRTGTEKLFF. The CDR3 bases are TGTGCCAGCAGTAGGACAGGGACCGAAAAACTGTTTTTT.

J is TRBJ2-1 and V is TRBV5-1; D unresolved. Germline V gene lookup returns CDR1 SGHRS and CDR2 YFSETQ. V was shortened by 0 bases and J by 12 bases, with 13 bases between the two germline ends. This CDR3 region has 13 residues. CDR3: CASSLVESSRQFF. The CDR3 DNA reads TGCGCCAGCAGCTTGGTGGAATCTTCTAGGCAGTTCTTC.

The chain links TRBV28 to TRBJ1-4; 9 positions match TRBD1. The CDR3 sequence is 17 residues long. V lost 4 bases to trimming and J lost 4 bases; unmatched junction nucleotides: 10. Germline CDR1 MDHEN, CDR2 SYDVKM. Here the CDR3 reads CASSSIPGQGGNEKLFF. In DNA, the CDR3 is TGTGCCAGCAGTTCAATACCGGGACAGGGCGGTAATGAAAAACTGTTTTTT. The whole variable domain, remainder taken from reference TRBV28 and TRBJ1-4, is DVKVTQSSRYLVKRTGEKVFLECVQDMDHENMFWYRQDPGLGLRLIYFSYDVKMKEKGDIPEGYSVSREKKERFSLILESASTNQTSMYLCASSSIPGQGGNEKLFFGSGTQLSVL.

The gene calls are TRBV24-1 and TRBJ2-1; 7 positions agree with TRBD2. This CDR3 has 17 residues. The germline CDR1 and CDR2 sequences are KGHDR and SFDVKD. With V trimmed by 3 bases and J by 7 bases, 14 bases remained unmatched. CDR3 in DNA: TGTGCCACCAGTGATGCGCCTGGCGGGGGTATTACGAATGAGCAGTTCTTC. Amino acids: CATSDAPGGGITNEQFF.

This clone was recorded only once. CDR3 sequence reads: CASTGQGNEQYV. DNA of the CDR3: TGTGCCAGCACCGGACAGGGGAACGAGCAGTACGTC. The chain is built from TRBV6-5 and TRBJ2-7, with TRBD1 identical over 9 bases. This CDR3 is 12 amino acids long. Germline-derived CDR1 and CDR2 are MNHEY and SVGAGI. J gave up 5 bases and V 7 bases, and 3 bases lay outside the gene matches.

This chain links TRBV5-1 with TRBJ2-5; 7 bases match TRBD1. Trimming cost V 0 bases and J 5 bases; bases outside gene matches: 7. The germline CDR1 and CDR2 sequences are SGHRS and YFSETQ. The CDR3 contains 15 residues. The CDR3: CASSLGDSARETQYF. CDR3 nucleotide sequence: TGCGCCAGCAGCTTGGGGGACAGCGCCCGGGAGACCCAGTACTTC.

The genes are TRBV7-6 and TRBJ2-3; TRBD1 is a possible D gene (6 bases). Germline V gives CDR1 SGHVS, CDR2 FNYEAQ. The length of the CDR3 is 17 residues. Trimming shortened V by 2 bases and J by 2 bases, and 17 bases separated the two germline ends. The CDR3 DNA follows: TGTGCCAGCAGCTTATTGGGACAAGGATTCTCCACAGATACGCAGTATTTT. The encoded protein is CASSLLGQGFSTDTQYF.

V is TRBV11-2 and J is TRBJ2-7; 11 nucleotides agree with TRBD1. V lost 5 bases to trimming and J lost 3 bases; unmatched junction nucleotides: 6. The germline gives CDR1 SGHAT, CDR2 FQNNGV. The CDR3 runs to 15 residues. CDR3 in amino acids: CASSLGQGANYEQYV. In DNA, the CDR3 is TGTGCCAGCAGCCTAGGACAGGGGGCGAACTACGAGCAGTACGTC.

This clone rates as medium-sized. The chain couples TRBV2 to TRBJ2-7; weak D call: TRBD2 (7 bases). The germline V gene has CDR1 SNHLY and CDR2 FYNNEI. This CDR3 comprises 16 residues. V was shortened by 6 bases and J by 7 bases, with 25 bases between the two germline ends. The CDR3, as DNA: TGTGCCAGCAGGAGGGGGAGGAGCGGGGCATCCTGGGAGCAGTACTTC. As protein: CASRRGRSGASWEQYF.

The rearrangement uses TRBV19 and TRBJ1-5; 7 nucleotides match TRBD1. CDR1 LNHDA and CDR2 SQIVND come from the germline V gene (reference sequence). The CDR3 loop spans 16 amino acids. V lost 10 bases, J lost 2 bases, and 14 bases stayed unmatched. CDR3 protein: CATLDRANWGNQPQHF. The CDR3 coding sequence is TGTGCCACATTAGACAGGGCCAACTGGGGCAATCAGCCCCAGCATTTT.

The CDR3 region has the DNA TGCGCCAGCAGCGCCCTTCCAGGGAGGATCTCCTGGGGCAATCAGCCCCAGCATTTT. It codes for CASSALPGRISWGNQPQHF. The chain combines TRBV5-1 with TRBJ1-5, with a tentative D call TRBD1 (5 bases). The CDR3 extends over 19 amino acids. V was shortened by 4 bases and J by 2 bases, with 25 bases between the two germline ends. From germline, CDR1 is SGHRS and CDR2 YFSETQ.

J is TRBJ2-2 and V is TRBV24-1, with 7 nucleotides matching TRBD1. CDR1 KGHDR and CDR2 SFDVKD come from the germline V gene. The CDR3 covers 19 residues. V was clipped by 3 bases and J by 1 base; unmatched bases: 13. The CDR3 reads CATSDRGRDRVWNTGELFF. Here the CDR3 DNA reads TGTGCCACCAGTGATCGCGGAAGAGACAGGGTATGGAACACCGGGGAGCTGTTTTTT.

The rearrangement joins TRBV6-5 to TRBJ2-3; 8 bases line up with TRBD1. Germline V CDR1 and CDR2: MNHEY, SVGAGI. The ends lost 6 bases at V and 1 base at J; junction bases unmatched: 3. The length of the CDR3 is 14 residues. Written as DNA, the CDR3 is TGTGCCAGCAGGGAGACAGGGGGCACAGATACGCAGTATTTT. This translates into CASRETGGTDTQYF.

As for this clone: The same CDR3 arises from other DNA sequences in this sample as well. J is TRBJ1-2 and V is TRBV4-3, with a tentative D call TRBD1 (5 bases). CDR1 and CDR2 from the germline V gene are LGHNA and YSLEER. Trimming pared 1 base from V and 5 bases from J, leaving 8 bases between. This CDR3 has 13 amino acids. This chain's CDR3 is CASSQGGLYGYTF. The CDR3 DNA reads TGCGCCAGCAGCCAAGGGGGCTTATATGGCTACACCTTC.

This clone was seen only once. The chain combines TRBV5-6 with TRBJ2-7, with 7 bases aligning to TRBD1. Germline V gene data show CDR1 as SGHDT and CDR2 as YYEEEE. This CDR3 spans 13 amino acids. The J segment lost 11 bases and the V segment lost 4 bases, leaving 12 bases of the junction unmatched. CDR3 sequence (DNA): TGTGCCAGCAGCCGGCCCGAGACAGGGAAGGAGTACTTC. Its protein is CASSRPETGKEYF.

This chain joins TRBV5-1 and TRBJ2-5, with 12 bases matching TRBD2. V shed 0 bases, J shed 5 bases, and the junction held 14 bases outside the gene matches. The germline gives CDR1 SGHRS, CDR2 YFSETQ. The CDR3 covers 19 residues. The CDR3 spells CASSLAPATLAGGQETQYF. The CDR3, as DNA: TGCGCCAGCAGCTTGGCCCCCGCCACCCTAGCGGGGGGGCAGGAGACCCAGTACTTC.